This entry lists 13 T cell receptor beta chains sequenced from one sample in a study of blood T cell repertoires in COVID-19. Profiled with immunoSEQ multiplex PCR; TCRdb holds only in-frame clones, not every one. The table lists more than 150,000 clones, around 84% of them singletons. Material: PBMCs or T cells enriched from blood (not recorded which). The receptors stem from a woman in her forties or fifties who had recovered from COVID-19.

The rearrangement links TRBV6-4 to TRBJ2-3; D is possibly TRBD2 (6 bases). Trimming left V 3 bases short and J 4 bases short, with 11 bases between. This CDR3 region has 14 residues. Germline CDR1 and CDR2: MRHNA and SNTAGT. CDR3 sequence (DNA): TGTGCCAGCAGTGAACGACTAGGCGCAGATACGCAGTATTTT. It yields the protein CASSERLGADTQYF.

CDR3 loop: CASNLPPGQGSTEAFF. The CDR3 coding sequence is TGTGCCAGCAACCTACCCCCGGGACAGGGGAGCACTGAAGCTTTCTTT. The chain is built from TRBV5-4 and TRBJ1-1; the match to TRBD1 covers 10 bases. With 6 bases clipped from V and 4 bases from J, the junction kept 12 bases outside the gene matches. Germline assignment: CDR1 SGHNT and CDR2 YYREEE (reference sequence). The length of the CDR3 is 16 residues.

The J gene is TRBJ2-1, the V gene TRBV5-4; 11 nucleotides agree with TRBD2. V lost 4 bases to trimming and J lost 4 bases; unmatched junction nucleotides: 4. Germline CDR1 and CDR2: SGHNT and YYREEE (reference sequence). CDR3 length: 15 amino acids. In DNA form, the CDR3 reads TGTGCCAGCAGCCGTACTAGCGGGAGTTACAATGAGCAGTTCTTC. It is translated as CASSRTSGSYNEQFF.

The rearrangement links TRBV6-5 to TRBJ1-1; D unresolved. This CDR3 contains 13 residues. Germline CDR1 is MNHEY and CDR2 is SVGAGI. Trimming pared 3 bases from V and 5 bases from J, leaving 10 bases between. The CDR3 is CASSYEGGTEAFF. The CDR3 DNA follows: TGTGCCAGCAGTTATGAGGGTGGGACTGAAGCTTTCTTT.

This clone was seen once. The J gene is TRBJ1-1, the V gene TRBV9; TRBD1 matches at 11 bases. Germline assignment: CDR1 SGDLS and CDR2 YYNGEE. V lost 0 bases to trimming and J lost 7 bases; unmatched junction nucleotides: 2. CDR3 length: 14 amino acids. The CDR3 sequence is CASSVVGTGGEAFF. As DNA, the CDR3 is TGTGCCAGCAGCGTAGTGGGGACAGGGGGTGAAGCTTTCTTT.

The chain is built from TRBV18 and TRBJ2-7; tentatively, D is TRBD2 (5 bases). The CDR3 totals 13 residues. The germline V gene has CDR1 KGHSH and CDR2 LQKENI. With 3 bases removed from V and 4 bases from J, the gap between germline ends came to 10 bases. The CDR3 DNA reads as TGTGCCAGCTCACCGACCCTAGCTTACGAGCAGTACTTC. Translation gives CASSPTLAYEQYF.

This chain joins TRBV7-3 and TRBJ2-1; D perhaps matches TRBD2 (6 bases). Germline V gives CDR1 SGHTA, CDR2 FQGTGA. The length of the CDR3 is 17 residues. The ends were cut back, 3 bases at V and 2 bases at J, with 17 bases in the middle. The chain's CDR3 is CASSFAPGVIPYNEQFF. CDR3 sequence (DNA): TGTGCCAGCAGCTTTGCCCCGGGAGTTATCCCCTACAATGAGCAGTTCTTC.

The chain links TRBV11-2 to TRBJ2-3; possible D gene TRBD2, 6 bases. There are 15 residues in the CDR3. CDR1 is SGHAT, CDR2 FQNNGV, per germline. The germline V and J ends were trimmed by 4 bases and 1 base, with 12 bases remaining between them. In nucleotides, the CDR3 is TGTGCCAGCAGCTACCCCGGGAGTCGCACAGATACGCAGTATTTT. Residues: CASSYPGSRTDTQYF.

The chain carries TRBV19 and TRBJ2-2; 10 positions match TRBD1. CDR1 is LNHDA and CDR2 is SQIVND in the germline V gene (reference sequence). The CDR3 extends over 15 amino acids. Trimming removed 5 bases from V and 4 bases from J; junction bases left unmatched: 4. The CDR3 DNA is TGTGCCAGTAGTGTCCGGGACAGGGGCACCGGGGAGCTGTTTTTT. It encodes CASSVRDRGTGELFF.

J is TRBJ1-5 and V is TRBV6-5; weak D call: TRBD1 (6 bases). CDR3 length: 16 amino acids. Germline values: CDR1 MNHEY, CDR2 SVGAGI. Trimming shortened V by 2 bases and J by 6 bases, and 17 bases separated the two germline ends. Here the CDR3 reads CASSYTYGGGGQPQHF. In nucleotides, the CDR3 is TGTGCCAGCAGTTACACCTATGGGGGCGGTGGTCAGCCCCAGCATTTT.

In nucleotides, the CDR3 is TGTGCCAGCAGCGTAGCCACAGGGATAAGGGAATATAATGGCTACACCTTC. This sequence encodes CASSVATGIREYNGYTF. J is TRBJ1-2 and V is TRBV9; TRBD1 might be the D (6 bases). V was shortened by 0 bases and J by 6 bases, with 21 bases between the two germline ends. The CDR3 sequence is 17 residues long. From germline, CDR1 is SGDLS and CDR2 YYNGEE.

This clone was observed once. The rearrangement joins TRBV19 to TRBJ1-3, with D uncertain. CDR3 length equals 13 residues. Germline assignment: CDR1 LNHDA and CDR2 SQIVND (reference sequence). Trimming removed 5 bases at V and 5 bases at J, with 10 bases between. CDR3 sequence reads: CASSLGQRNTIYF. The CDR3 nucleotides read TGTGCCAGTAGTTTGGGCCAGCGAAACACCATATATTTT.

The chain employs TRBV7-9 and TRBJ2-1, with 9 bases matching TRBD1. Germline trimming cut 4 bases from V and 4 bases from J; bases unmatched to any gene: 8. This CDR3 region has 16 residues. Germline lookup yields CDR1 SEHNR and CDR2 FQNEAQ (reference sequence). The CDR3 bases are TGTGCCAGCAGCTCGCAGGGACAGGGACCTTACAATGAGCAGTTCTTC. It yields the protein CASSSQGQGPYNEQFF. The complete variable domain, with remaining parts taken from reference TRBV7-9 and TRBJ2-1, reads DTGVSQNPRHKITKRGQNVTFRCDPISEHNRLYWYRQTLGQGPEFLTYFQNEAQLEKSRLLSDRFSAERPKGSFSTLEIQRTEQGDSAMYLCASSSQGQGPYNEQFFGPGTRLTVL.